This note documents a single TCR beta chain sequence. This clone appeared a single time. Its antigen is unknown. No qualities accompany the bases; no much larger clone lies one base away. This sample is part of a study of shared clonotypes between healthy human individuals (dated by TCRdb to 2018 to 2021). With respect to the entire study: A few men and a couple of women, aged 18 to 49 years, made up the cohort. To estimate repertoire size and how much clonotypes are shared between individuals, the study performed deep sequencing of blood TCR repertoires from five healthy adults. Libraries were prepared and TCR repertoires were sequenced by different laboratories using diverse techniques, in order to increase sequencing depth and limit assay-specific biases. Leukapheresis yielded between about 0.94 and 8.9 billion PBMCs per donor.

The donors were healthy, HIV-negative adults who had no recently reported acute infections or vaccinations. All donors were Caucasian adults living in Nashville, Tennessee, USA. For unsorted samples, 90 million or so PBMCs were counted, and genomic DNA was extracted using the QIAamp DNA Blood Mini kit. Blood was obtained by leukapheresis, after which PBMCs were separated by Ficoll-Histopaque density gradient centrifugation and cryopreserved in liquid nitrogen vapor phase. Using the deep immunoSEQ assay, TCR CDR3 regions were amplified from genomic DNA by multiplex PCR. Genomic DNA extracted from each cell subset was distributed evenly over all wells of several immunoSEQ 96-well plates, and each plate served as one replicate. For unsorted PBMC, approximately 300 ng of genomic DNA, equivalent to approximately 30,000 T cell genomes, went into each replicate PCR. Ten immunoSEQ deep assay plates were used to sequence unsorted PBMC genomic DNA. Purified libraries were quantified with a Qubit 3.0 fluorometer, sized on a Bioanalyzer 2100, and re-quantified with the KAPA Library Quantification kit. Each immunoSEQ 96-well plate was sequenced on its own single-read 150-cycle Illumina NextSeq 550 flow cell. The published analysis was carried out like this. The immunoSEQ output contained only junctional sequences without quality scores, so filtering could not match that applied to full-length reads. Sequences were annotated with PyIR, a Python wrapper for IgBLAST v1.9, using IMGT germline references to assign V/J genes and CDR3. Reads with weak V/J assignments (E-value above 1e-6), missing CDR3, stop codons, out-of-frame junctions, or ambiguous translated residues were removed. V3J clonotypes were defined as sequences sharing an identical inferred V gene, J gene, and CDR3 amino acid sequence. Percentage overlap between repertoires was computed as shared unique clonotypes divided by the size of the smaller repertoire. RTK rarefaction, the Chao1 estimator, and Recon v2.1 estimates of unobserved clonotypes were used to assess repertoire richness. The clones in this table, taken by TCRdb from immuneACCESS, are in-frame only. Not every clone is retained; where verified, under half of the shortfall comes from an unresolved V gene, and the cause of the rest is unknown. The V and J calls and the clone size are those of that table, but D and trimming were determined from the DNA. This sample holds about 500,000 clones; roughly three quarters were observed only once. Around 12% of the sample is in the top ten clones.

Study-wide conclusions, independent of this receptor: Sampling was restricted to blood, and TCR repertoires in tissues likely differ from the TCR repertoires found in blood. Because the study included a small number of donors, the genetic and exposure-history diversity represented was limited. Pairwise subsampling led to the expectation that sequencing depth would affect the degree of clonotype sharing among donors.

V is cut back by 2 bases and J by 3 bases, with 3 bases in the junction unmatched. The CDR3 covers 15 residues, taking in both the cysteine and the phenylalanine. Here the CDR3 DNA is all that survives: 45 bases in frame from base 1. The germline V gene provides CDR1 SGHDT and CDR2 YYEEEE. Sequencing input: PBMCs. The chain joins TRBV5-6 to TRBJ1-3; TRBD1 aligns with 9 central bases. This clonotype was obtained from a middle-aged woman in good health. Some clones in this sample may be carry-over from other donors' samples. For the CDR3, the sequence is CASSFTGGVGNTIYF. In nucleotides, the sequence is TGTGCCAGCAGCTTCACAGGGGGCGTTGGAAACACCATATATTTT. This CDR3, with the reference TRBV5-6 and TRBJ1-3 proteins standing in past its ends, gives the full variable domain DAGVTQSPTHLIKTRGQQVTLRCSPKSGHDTVSWYQQALGQGPQFIFQYYEEEERQRGNFPDRFSGHQFPNYSSELNVNALLLGDSALYLCASSFTGGVGNTIYFGEGSWLTVV.